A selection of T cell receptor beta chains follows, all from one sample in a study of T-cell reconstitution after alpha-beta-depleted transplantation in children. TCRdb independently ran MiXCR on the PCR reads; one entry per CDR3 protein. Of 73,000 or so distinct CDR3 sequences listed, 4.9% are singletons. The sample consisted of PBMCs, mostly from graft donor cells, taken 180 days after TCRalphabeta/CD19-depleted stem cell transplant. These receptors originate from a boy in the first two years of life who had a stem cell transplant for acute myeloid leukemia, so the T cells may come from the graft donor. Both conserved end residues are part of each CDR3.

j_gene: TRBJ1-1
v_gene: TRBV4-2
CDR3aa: CASSQGLGQANTEAFF

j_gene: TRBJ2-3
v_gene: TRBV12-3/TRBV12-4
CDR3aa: CASSTRQGTDTQYF

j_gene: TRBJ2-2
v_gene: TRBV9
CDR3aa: CASSVARGIEGTRDTGELFF

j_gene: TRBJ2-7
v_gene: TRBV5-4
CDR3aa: CASSIAGVLYEQYF

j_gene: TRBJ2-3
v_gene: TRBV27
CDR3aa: CASSLMGYADTQYF

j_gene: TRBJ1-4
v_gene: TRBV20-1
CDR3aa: CSASDKGNEKLFF

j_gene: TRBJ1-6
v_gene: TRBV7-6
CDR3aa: CASSWARSRTPLHF

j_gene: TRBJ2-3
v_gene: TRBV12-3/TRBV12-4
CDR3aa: CASSPVFLPQYF

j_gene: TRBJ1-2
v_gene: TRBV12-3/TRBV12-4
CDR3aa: CASSSTGLPGYTF

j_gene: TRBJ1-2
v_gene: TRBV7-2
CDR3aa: CASSLLGGNYGYTF

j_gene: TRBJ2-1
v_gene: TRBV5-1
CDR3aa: CASSLRDIYNEQFF

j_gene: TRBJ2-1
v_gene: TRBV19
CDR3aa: CASTRVGDSYNEQFF

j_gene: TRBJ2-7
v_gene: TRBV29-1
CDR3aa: CSPRDMIYEQYF

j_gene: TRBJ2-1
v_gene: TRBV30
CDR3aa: CAWSPRRHRDYNEQFF

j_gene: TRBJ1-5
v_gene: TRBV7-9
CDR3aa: CASSLEGHGNQPQHF

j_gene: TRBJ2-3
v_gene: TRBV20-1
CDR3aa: CSALRLAGTYTDTQYF

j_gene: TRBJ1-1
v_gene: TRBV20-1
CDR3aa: CSARVPNTEAFF

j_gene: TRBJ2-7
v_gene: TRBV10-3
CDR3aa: CAISDLGYEQYF

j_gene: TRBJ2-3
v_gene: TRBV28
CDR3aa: CASSQLDRGLFTDTQYF

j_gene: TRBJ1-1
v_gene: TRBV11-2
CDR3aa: CASSTRQTEGRAFF

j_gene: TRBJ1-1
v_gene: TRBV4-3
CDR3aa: CASSQTGRGAFF